A selection of T cell receptor beta chains follows, all from one sample in a study of T cells in Graves' hyperthyroidism and ophthalmopathy. Using its own MiXCR run on the multiplex PCR reads, TCRdb lists one record per CDR3 protein. The sample lists 650,000 to 850,000 distinct CDR3 sequences, approximately 18% seen once, with over 15% in the top ten. Sequenced sample: blood. These receptors all come from a woman in her forties or fifties with Graves' hyperthyroidism that later progressed to Graves' ophthalmopathy. The CDR3 runs from the conserved cysteine through the conserved F or W. Fields, in order: V gene, J gene, CDR3 protein.

TRBV7-3,TRBJ2-2,CGSGLAGKNTGELFF
TRBV6-1,TRBJ1-5,CATALAGGGQPQHF
TRBV10-3,TRBJ2-1,CAISESGGFIYNEQFF
TRBV12-3/TRBV12-4,TRBJ1-2,CASSSVEGYTF
TRBV6-1,TRBJ2-3,CASSQGDSAVYTQYF
TRBV2,TRBJ1-2,CASTLARGNYGYTF
TRBV20-1,TRBJ1-5,CSASDGGGNQPQHF
TRBV10-3,TRBJ1-1,CAISPGTATEAFF
TRBV6-1,TRBJ2-2,CASSGGLARNTGELFF
TRBV11-2,TRBJ2-1,CASSLAPLAASGGHEQFF
TRBV24-1,TRBJ1-2,CATSDSVYGYTF
TRBV20-1,TRBJ1-2,CSARPTGNYGYTF
TRBV6-1,TRBJ1-1,CASGPGQGMNTEAFF
TRBV10-3,TRBJ2-3,CAISAGGDTQYF
TRBV12-3/TRBV12-4,TRBJ1-6,CANSPDGRSYNSPLHF
TRBV3-1,TRBJ2-7,CASSQLSVSYEQYF